This entry lists 6 T cell receptor beta chains sequenced from one sample in a study of blood T cell repertoires in COVID-19. Profiled with immunoSEQ multiplex PCR; TCRdb holds only in-frame clones, not every one. The sample records approximately 200,000 clones, 85% to 90% being singletons. Sequenced: peripheral blood. The receptors were gathered from a woman aged 25 to 45 with active or convalescent COVID-19.

The table lists this clone with a count of one. The chain couples TRBV19 to TRBJ1-6; TRBD1 agrees at 9 bases. With 5 bases clipped from V and 9 bases from J, the junction kept 8 bases outside the gene matches. The CDR3 consists of 15 residues. CDR1 and CDR2 from the germline V gene are LNHDA and SQIVND (reference sequence). The CDR3 nucleotides read TGTGCCAGTAGTGTCGCCGGGACAGGGCCTTCACCCCTCCACTTT. This encodes CASSVAGTGPSPLHF.

The chain links TRBV2 to TRBJ2-7; 7 positions match TRBD1. V lost 8 bases to trimming and J lost 3 bases; unmatched junction nucleotides: 7. CDR3 length: 13 amino acids. Germline V gives CDR1 SNHLY, CDR2 FYNNEI. The CDR3 here is CASSPGQFYEQYF. CDR3 nucleotides: TGTGCCAGCTCTCCGGGACAGTTCTACGAGCAGTACTTC. Complete variable domain (other parts from reference TRBV2 and TRBJ2-7): EPEVTQTPSHQVTQMGQEVILRCVPISNHLYFYWYRQILGQKVEFLVSFYNNEISEKSEIFDDQFSVERPDGSNFTLKIRSTKLEDSAMYFCASSPGQFYEQYFGPGTRLTVT.

This chain links TRBV12-5 with TRBJ1-4; TRBD1 matches 8 bases. V trimming: 6 bases; J trimming: 7 bases; junction bases outside the gene matches: 7. The CDR3 is made up of 14 amino acids. The germline V gene has CDR1 LGHNT and CDR2 FRNRAP. The CDR3 region has the DNA TGTGCTAGTGGAACAGGGGGGCGTAGTGAAAAACTGTTTTTT. Translated: CASGTGGRSEKLFF.

CDR3 sequence (DNA): TGTGCCAGCGGTAGACAGGACGCAATGATTAATGAAAAACTGTTTTTT. It encodes CASGRQDAMINEKLFF. The V gene is TRBV2, the J gene TRBJ1-4; D perhaps matches TRBD1 (6 bases). CDR3 length: 16 amino acids. V gave up 8 bases and J gave up 4 bases, with 20 bases separating them. CDR1 is SNHLY, CDR2 FYNNEI, per germline.

The gene calls are TRBV6-5 and TRBJ2-3; 12 bases match TRBD1. From germline, CDR1 is MNHEY and CDR2 SVGAGI. J was trimmed by 3 bases and V by 4 bases; bases with no gene match: 2. The length of the CDR3 is 15 residues. This CDR3 is CASSSGQGATDTQYF. DNA of the CDR3: TGTGCCAGCAGTTCGGGACAGGGGGCTACAGATACGCAGTATTTT.

V is TRBV5-8 and J is TRBJ1-2, with 8 bases fitting TRBD1. Germline assignment: CDR1 SGHTS and CDR2 YDEGEE. The V segment lost 4 bases and the J segment 7 bases; nucleotides outside the gene matches: 12. The CDR3 runs 15 residues. The CDR3 loop is CASSPPRTGISGYTF. The CDR3 DNA follows: TGTGCCAGCAGCCCTCCCAGGACAGGGATCTCTGGCTACACCTTC.